This T cell receptor (beta chain) is from a study of long-term antiretroviral therapy in people with HIV. Regarding the study as a whole: The study found narrower CDR3 length ranges in HIV repertoires than in controls.

Remarks on this clone: Antigen specificity is unknown.

No donor had fewer than one pre-ART PBMC sample or fewer than two post-ART PBMC samples. Version v3.0 of the immunoSEQ assay was performed at survey level. Generated by immunoSEQ multiplex PCR, the TCRdb table keeps only in-frame clones and is missing some. The sample consists of over 20,000 clones, roughly 84% of them appearing once. This CDR3 comprises 14 residues. The ends lost 0 bases at V and 4 bases at J; junction bases unmatched: 3. Per germline, CDR1 SGDLS and CDR2 YYNGEE. This TCR came from a man aged 55 to 70 with HIV. Sequences were derived from unsorted PBMCs, sampled 0.6 years after starting antiretroviral therapy. The J gene is TRBJ2-5, the V gene TRBV9; 7 bases are shared with TRBD2. The CDR3 here is CASSVGGEGETQYF. CDR3 DNA sequence: TGTGCCAGCAGCGTAGGGGGGGAGGGAGAGACCCAGTACTTC.